Here is one TCR beta chain with its context. Its matching antigen is unknown. The data belong to a study of monozygotic twins with inflammatory bowel disease. Study outcomes and limitations: Diversity of TCRbeta measured by inverse Simpson was lower in IBD patients than in healthy co-twins.

Germline V CDR1 and CDR2: ENHRY, SYGVKD. This CDR3 region has 14 residues. No sorting of T cells preceded isolation of total RNA from whole blood. It was roughly 3.5 ug of total RNA that each TCR library used. Molecular identifiers with 6-nucleotide sample barcodes were added during cDNA synthesis via template switching. With the 5' RACE reads reprocessed, TCRdb shows one record per CDR3 protein and no DNA. The sample totals hundreds of thousands of distinct CDR3 sequences; its top ten clones hold 2% to 3%. The chain has TRBV10-3 and TRBJ1-2; TCRdb indicates TRBD1, and absent DNA this call remains unverified. The sequenced sample consisted of blood. The receptor was isolated from a human donor with ulcerative colitis or Crohn's disease, or a healthy co-twin of an affected twin (not recorded which). CDR3 sequence reads: CAVLSGAEKNGYTF.